This T cell receptor (beta chain) was documented in a study of blood T cell repertoires in COVID-19. Looking at the study overall: From the United States, Italy and Spain came samples of acute and convalescent COVID-19. Sources were T cells, B-cell-depleted T cells, or PBMCs; the material itself was cDNA or gDNA.

Looked up from germline, CDR1 is MDHEN and CDR2 is SYDVKM. V lost 4 bases and J lost 11; bases outside the gene matches: 9. The CDR3 has 15 amino acids. Authors' data handling: Estimates of nucleated cell counts were drawn from the amplification of reference gene primers. Measured with immunoSEQ multiplex PCR; TCRdb has only the in-frame clones, and not every one. From that table come the V and J calls and clone size; the DNA was used to work out D and trimming. The sample holds roughly 110,000 clones, about 64% seen once. The J gene is TRBJ1-5, the V gene TRBV28, with 12 bases aligning to TRBD1. This clonotype originated in a human donor with acute or convalescent COVID-19. The donor label of this sample is uncertain. The sample comprised peripheral blood. The CDR3 sequence: CASSSHGTGGLAQHF. CDR3 nucleotide sequence: TGTGCCAGCAGTTCTCACGGGACAGGGGGCCTGGCCCAGCATTTT.